The 3 T cell receptor beta chains given below trace back to one sample, sequenced in a study of blood T cells in healthy people across ages. With a J-beta primer mix and a sample-barcoded 5' primer, a second PCR ran about 6 to 11 cycles. TCRdb called the 5' RACE reads again in MiXCR, with one record for every CDR3 protein. The sample records 1.6 million or so distinct CDR3 sequences, around 35% being singletons. Sequenced input: blood. The origin of the receptors is a woman between 25 and 40 years old in good health.

This rearrangement joins TRBV7-3 to TRBJ2-5, with D unresolved. CDR1 is SGHTA, CDR2 FQGTGA, per germline. This CDR3 is 14 amino acids long. Deletions cut 1 base from V and 7 bases from J, with 13 bases between. As DNA, the CDR3 is TGTGCCAGCAGCTTAAAGGGCGGCCTGGGGACCCAGTACTTC. Translated: CASSLKGGLGTQYF.

A note on this clonotype: Germline is not matched at one junction end, which may reflect a read error. The chain carries TRBV4-1 and TRBJ1-5; a weak D match, TRBD1 (6 bases). The CDR3 totals 15 residues. Germline loops: CDR1 MGHRA, CDR2 YSYEKL. Here the CDR3 reads CASGHPGTRGEPQHF. CDR3 sequence (DNA): TGCGCCAGCGGCCACCCCGGGACAAGGGGTGAGCCCCAGCATTTT.

The chain has TRBV6-1 and TRBJ1-1; possibly TRBD1 for D (5 bases). V was cut by 2 bases and J by 6 bases, with 13 bases left in between. CDR1 and CDR2 (germline): MNHNS, SASEGT. The CDR3 has 14 amino acids. The CDR3 region is CASSENWGFAEAFF. The CDR3 bases are TGTGCCAGCAGTGAAAATTGGGGGTTTGCTGAAGCTTTCTTT.